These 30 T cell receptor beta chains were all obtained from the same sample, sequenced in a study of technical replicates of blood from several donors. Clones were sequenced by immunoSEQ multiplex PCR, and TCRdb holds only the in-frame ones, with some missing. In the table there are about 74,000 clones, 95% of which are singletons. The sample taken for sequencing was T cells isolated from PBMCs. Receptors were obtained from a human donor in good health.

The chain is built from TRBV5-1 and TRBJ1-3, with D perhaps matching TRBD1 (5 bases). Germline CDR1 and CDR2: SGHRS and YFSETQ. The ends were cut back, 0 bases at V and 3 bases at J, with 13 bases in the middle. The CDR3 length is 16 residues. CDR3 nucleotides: TGCGCCAGCAGCTTGGGTGATTCAGGGATTGGAAACACCATATATTTT. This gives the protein CASSLGDSGIGNTIYF. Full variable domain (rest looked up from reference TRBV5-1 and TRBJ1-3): KAGVTQTPRYLIKTRGQQVTLSCSPISGHRSVSWYQQTPGQGLQFLFEYFSETQRNKGNFPGRFSGRQFSNSRSEMNVSTLELGDSALYLCASSLGDSGIGNTIYFGEGSWLTVV.

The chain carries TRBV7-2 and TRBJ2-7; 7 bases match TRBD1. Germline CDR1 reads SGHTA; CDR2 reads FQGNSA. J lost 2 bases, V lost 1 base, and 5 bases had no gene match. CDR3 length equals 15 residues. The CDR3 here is CASSLDRGPTYEQYF. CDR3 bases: TGTGCCAGCAGCTTAGACAGGGGACCTACCTACGAGCAGTACTTC.

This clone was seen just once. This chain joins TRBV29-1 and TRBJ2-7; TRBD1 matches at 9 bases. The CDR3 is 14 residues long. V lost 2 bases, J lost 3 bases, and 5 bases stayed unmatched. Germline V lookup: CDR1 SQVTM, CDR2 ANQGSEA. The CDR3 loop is CSVELGTGHYEQYF. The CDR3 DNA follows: TGCAGCGTTGAACTGGGGACAGGGCACTACGAGCAGTACTTC.

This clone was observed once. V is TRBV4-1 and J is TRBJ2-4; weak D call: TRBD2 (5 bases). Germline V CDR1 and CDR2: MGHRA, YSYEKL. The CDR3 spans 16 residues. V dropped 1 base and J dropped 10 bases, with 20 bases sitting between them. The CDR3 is CASSQVSGSPATIQYF. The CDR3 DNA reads TGCGCCAGCAGCCAAGTCTCGGGGTCCCCAGCGACGATTCAGTACTTC.

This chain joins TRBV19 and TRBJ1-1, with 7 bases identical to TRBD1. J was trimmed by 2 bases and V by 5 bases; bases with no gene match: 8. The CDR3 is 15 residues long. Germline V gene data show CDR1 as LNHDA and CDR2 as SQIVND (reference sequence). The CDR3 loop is CASSPYRDRNTEAFF. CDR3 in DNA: TGTGCCAGTAGTCCATACCGGGACAGAAACACTGAAGCTTTCTTT.

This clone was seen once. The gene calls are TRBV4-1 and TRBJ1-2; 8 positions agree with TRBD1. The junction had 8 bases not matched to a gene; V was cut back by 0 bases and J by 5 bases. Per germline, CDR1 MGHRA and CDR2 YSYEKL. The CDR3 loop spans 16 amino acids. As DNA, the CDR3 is TGCGCCAGCAGCCAAGATTTTGGGACAGGATCTTATGGCTACACCTTC. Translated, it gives CASSQDFGTGSYGYTF.

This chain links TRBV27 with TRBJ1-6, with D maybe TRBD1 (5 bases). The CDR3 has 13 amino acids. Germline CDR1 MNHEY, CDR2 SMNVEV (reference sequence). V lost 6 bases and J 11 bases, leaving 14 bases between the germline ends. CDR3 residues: CASRLGSGTPLHF. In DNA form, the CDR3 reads TGTGCCAGCAGACTTGGGTCAGGGACACCCCTCCACTTT.

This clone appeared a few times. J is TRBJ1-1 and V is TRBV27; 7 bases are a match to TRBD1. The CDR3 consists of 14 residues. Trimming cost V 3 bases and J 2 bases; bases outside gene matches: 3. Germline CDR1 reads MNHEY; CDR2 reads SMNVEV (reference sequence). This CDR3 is CASSLYRGNTEAFF. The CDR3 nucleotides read TGTGCCAGCAGTTTGTACAGGGGCAACACTGAAGCTTTCTTT.

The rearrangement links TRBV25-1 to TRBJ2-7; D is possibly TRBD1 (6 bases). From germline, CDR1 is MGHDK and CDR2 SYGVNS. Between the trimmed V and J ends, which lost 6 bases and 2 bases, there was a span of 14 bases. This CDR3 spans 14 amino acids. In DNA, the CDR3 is TGTGCCAGCAGAGCTGCGACAGGTACCTACGAGCAGTACTTC. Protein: CASRAATGTYEQYF.

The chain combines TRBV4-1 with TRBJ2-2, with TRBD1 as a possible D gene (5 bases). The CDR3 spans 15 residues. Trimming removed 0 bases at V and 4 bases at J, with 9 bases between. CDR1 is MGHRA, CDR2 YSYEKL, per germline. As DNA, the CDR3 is TGCGCCAGCAGCCAAGACGAACAGGTCACCGGGGAGCTGTTTTTT. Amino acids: CASSQDEQVTGELFF.

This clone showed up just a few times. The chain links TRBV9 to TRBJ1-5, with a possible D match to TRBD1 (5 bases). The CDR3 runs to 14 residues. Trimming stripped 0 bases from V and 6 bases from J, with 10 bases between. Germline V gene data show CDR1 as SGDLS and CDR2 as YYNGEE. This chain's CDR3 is CASSVGGGSQPQHF. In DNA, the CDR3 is TGTGCCAGCAGCGTAGGCGGGGGAAGTCAGCCCCAGCATTTT.

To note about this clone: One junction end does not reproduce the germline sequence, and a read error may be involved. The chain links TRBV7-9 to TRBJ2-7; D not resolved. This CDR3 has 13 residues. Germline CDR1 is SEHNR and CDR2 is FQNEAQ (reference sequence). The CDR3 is CASSEAVTYQQYF. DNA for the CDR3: TGTGCCAGCAGCGAAGCCGTAACCTACCAGCAGTACTTC.

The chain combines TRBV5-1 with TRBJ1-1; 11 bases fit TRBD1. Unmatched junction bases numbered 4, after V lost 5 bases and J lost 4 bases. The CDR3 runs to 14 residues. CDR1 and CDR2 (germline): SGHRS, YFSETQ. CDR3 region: CASSRTGGGTEAFF. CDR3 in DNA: TGCGCCAGCAGTAGGACAGGGGGCGGCACTGAAGCTTTCTTT.

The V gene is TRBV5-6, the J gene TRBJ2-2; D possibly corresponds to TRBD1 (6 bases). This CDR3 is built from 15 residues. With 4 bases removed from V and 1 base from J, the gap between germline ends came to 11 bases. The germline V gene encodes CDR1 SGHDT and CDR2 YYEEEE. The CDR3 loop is CASSRTGKNTGELFF. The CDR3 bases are TGTGCCAGCAGCCGTACAGGGAAGAACACCGGGGAGCTGTTTTTT.

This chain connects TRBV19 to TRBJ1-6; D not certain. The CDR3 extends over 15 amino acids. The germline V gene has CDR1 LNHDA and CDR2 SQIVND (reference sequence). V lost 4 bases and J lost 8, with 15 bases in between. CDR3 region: CASSNDLPYYSPLHF. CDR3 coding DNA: TGTGCCAGTAGTAATGATCTACCATATTATTCACCCCTCCACTTT.

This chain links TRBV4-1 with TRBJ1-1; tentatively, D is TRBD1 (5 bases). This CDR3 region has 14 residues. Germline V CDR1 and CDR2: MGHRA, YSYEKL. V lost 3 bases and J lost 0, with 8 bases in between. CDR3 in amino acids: CASSQGLLNTEAFF. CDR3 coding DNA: TGCGCCAGCAGCCAGGGACTTCTGAACACTGAAGCTTTCTTT.

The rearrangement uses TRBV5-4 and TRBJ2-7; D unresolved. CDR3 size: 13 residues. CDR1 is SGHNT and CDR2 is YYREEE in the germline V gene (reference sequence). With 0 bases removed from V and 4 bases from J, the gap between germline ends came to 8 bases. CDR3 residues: CASSLEQTYEQYF. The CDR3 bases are TGTGCCAGCAGCTTGGAACAGACGTACGAGCAGTACTTC.

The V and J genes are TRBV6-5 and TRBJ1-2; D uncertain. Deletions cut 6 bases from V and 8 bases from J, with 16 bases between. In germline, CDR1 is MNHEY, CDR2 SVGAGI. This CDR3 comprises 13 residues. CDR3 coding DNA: TGTGCCAGCAGCTCGCAGGCTTGGGAGGGCTACACCTTC. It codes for CASSSQAWEGYTF.

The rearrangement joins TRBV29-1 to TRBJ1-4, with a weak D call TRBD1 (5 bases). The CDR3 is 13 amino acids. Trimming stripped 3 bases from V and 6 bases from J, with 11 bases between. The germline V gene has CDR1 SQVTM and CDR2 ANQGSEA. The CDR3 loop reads CSVEGGDDEKLFF. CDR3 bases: TGCAGCGTTGAGGGGGGGGACGATGAAAAACTGTTTTTT.

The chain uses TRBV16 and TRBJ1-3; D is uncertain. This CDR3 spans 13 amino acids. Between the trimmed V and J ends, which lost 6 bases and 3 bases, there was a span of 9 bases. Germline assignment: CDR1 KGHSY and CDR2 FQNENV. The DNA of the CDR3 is TGTGCCAGCAGGCAGAATATTGGAAACACCATATATTTT. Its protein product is CASRQNIGNTIYF.

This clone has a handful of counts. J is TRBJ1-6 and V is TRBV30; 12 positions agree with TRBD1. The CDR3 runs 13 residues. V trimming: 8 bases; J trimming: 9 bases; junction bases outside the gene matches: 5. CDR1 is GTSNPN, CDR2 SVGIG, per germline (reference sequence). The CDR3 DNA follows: TGTGCCCAGGGACAGGGGGCAAGTTCACCCCTCCACTTT. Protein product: CAQGQGASSPLHF.

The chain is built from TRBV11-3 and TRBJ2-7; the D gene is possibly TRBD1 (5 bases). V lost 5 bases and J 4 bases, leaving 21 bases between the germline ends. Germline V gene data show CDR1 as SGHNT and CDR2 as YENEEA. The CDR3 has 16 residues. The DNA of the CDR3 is TGTGCCAGCAGCCCAGGTTCCCTCAAAGACAGTTACGAGCAGTACTTC. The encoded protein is CASSPGSLKDSYEQYF.

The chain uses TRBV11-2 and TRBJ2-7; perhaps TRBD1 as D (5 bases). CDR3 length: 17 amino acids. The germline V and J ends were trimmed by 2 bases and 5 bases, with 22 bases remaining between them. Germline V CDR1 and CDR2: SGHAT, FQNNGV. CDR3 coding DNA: TGTGCCAGCAGCTTATTGCTTCGACAGAGCCGAATCCACGAGCAGTACTTC. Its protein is CASSLLLRQSRIHEQYF.

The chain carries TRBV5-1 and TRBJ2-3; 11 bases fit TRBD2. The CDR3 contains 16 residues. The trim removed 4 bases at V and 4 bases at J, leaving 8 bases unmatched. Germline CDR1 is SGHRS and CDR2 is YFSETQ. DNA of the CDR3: TGCGCCAGCAGCGACGGACCGGGACTAGCGGCAGATACGCAGTATTTT. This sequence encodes CASSDGPGLAADTQYF.

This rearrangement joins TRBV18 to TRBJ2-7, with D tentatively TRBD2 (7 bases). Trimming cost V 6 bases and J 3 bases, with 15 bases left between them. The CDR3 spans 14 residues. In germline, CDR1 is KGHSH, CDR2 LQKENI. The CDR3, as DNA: TGTGCCAGCTCCGGAGGGGGGAGGGACTACGAGCAGTACTTC. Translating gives CASSGGGRDYEQYF.

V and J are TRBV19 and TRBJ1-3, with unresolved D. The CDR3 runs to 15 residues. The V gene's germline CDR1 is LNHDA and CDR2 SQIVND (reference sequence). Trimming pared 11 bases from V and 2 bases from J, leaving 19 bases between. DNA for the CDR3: TGTGCCGCCGAAAGGTGGAGGGCTACTGGAAACACCATATATTTT. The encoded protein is CAAERWRATGNTIYF.

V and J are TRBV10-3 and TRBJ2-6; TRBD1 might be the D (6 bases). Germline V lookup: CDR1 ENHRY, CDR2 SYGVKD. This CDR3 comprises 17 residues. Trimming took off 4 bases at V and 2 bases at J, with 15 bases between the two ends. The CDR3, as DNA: TGTGCCATCAGTGTGCAGGACAGAAGCCCTGGGGCCAACGTCCTGACTTTC. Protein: CAISVQDRSPGANVLTF.

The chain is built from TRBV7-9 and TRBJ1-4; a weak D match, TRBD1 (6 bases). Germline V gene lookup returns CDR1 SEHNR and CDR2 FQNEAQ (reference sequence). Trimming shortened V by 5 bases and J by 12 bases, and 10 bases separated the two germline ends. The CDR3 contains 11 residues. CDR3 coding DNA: TGTGCCAGCAGCCAACAGGGTCAACTGTTTTTT. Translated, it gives CASSQQGQLFF. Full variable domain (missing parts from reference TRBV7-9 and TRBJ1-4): DTGVSQNPRHKITKRGQNVTFRCDPISEHNRLYWYRQTLGQGPEFLTYFQNEAQLEKSRLLSDRFSAERPKGSFSTLEIQRTEQGDSAMYLCASSQQGQLFFGSGTQLSVL.

The CDR3: CASSEGGFEQFF. In DNA, the CDR3 is TGTGCCAGCAGTGAGGGGGGTTTTGAGCAGTTCTTC. The chain combines TRBV25-1 with TRBJ2-1; possible D gene TRBD2, 6 bases. The germline V gene encodes CDR1 MGHDK and CDR2 SYGVNS. The CDR3 contains 12 residues. V shed 3 bases and J shed 9 bases, with 9 bases lying between them. Variable domain in full (rest from reference TRBV25-1 and TRBJ2-1): EADIYQTPRYLVIGTGKKITLECSQTMGHDKMYWYQQDPGMELHLIHYSYGVNSTEKGDLSSESTVSRIRTEHFPLTLESARPSHTSQYLCASSEGGFEQFFGPGTRLTVL.

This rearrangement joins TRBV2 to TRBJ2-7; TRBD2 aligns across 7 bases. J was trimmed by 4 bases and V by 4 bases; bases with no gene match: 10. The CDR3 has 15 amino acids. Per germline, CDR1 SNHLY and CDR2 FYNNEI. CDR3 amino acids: CASSVAPSGGYEQYF. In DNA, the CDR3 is TGTGCCAGCAGTGTAGCCCCTAGCGGCGGTTACGAGCAGTACTTC.